This is a list of T cell receptor beta chains from one sample in a study of cytomegalovirus exposure and HLA in healthy donors. Measured with immunoSEQ multiplex PCR; TCRdb has only the in-frame clones, and not every one. This table lists tens of thousands of clones. Sequencing was performed on PBMCs. These receptors were collected from a woman between 18 and 29 years old in good health and CMV-seronegative. Each CDR3 is given with its conserved first and last residue. Fields, in order: D gene, J gene, V gene, CDR3 protein, CDR3 DNA. D genes are given only for firm matches.

- | TRBJ2-2 | TRBV18 | CASSPHPGDFTGELFF | TGTGCCAGCTCACCCCACCCCGGGGACTTCACCGGGGAGCTGTTTTTT
TRBD1 | TRBJ2-2 | TRBV29-1 | CSVAKGDRHTGELFF | TGCAGCGTCGCAAAGGGGGACAGACACACCGGGGAGCTGTTTTTT
TRBD1 | TRBJ1-1 | TRBV9 | CASSLTGRRQGAPNTEAFF | TGTGCCAGCAGCCTGACGGGTCGCCGACAGGGGGCCCCCAACACTGAAGCTTTCTTT
TRBD2 | TRBJ2-3 | TRBV4-2 | CASSQAGGYTDTQYF | TGTGCCAGCAGCCAAGCCGGGGGGTACACAGATACGCAGTATTTT
- | TRBJ2-7 | TRBV6-1 | CASSEGRGGSYEQYF | TGTGCCAGCAGTGAAGGGAGAGGAGGGTCCTACGAGCAGTACTTC
- | TRBJ2-6 | TRBV7-3 | CASSLSRRGTGANVLTF | TGTGCCAGCAGCTTAAGTCGTAGGGGAACTGGGGCCAACGTCCTGACTTTC
- | TRBJ1-1 | TRBV18 | CASSLARDTEAFF | TGTGCCAGCTCACTAGCCAGGGACACTGAAGCTTTCTTT
- | TRBJ2-2 | TRBV7-2 | CASTPELGGAWVGELFF | TGTGCCAGCACCCCAGAATTAGGGGGGGCTTGGGTCGGGGAGCTGTTTTTT
- | TRBJ1-1 | TRBV5-1 | CASSLAGKNTEAFF | TGCGCCAGCAGCTTGGCCGGGAAGAACACTGAAGCTTTCTTT
TRBD2 | TRBJ2-7 | TRBV19 | CASSFVAGGLYEQYF | TGTGCCAGTAGTTTCGTGGCGGGAGGTCTCTACGAGCAGTACTTC
TRBD1 | TRBJ2-5 | TRBV18 | CASSLDRRETQYF | TGTGCCAGCTCATTGGACAGGAGGGAGACCCAGTACTTC
- | TRBJ2-7 | TRBV11-3 | CASTQGGWGYYEQYF | TGTGCCAGCACCCAGGGAGGTTGGGGGTACTACGAGCAGTACTTC
TRBD2 | TRBJ2-3 | TRBV6-1 | CASSEGLGDTQYF | TGTGCCAGCAGTGAGGGACTAGGAGATACGCAGTATTTT
TRBD1 | TRBJ2-1 | TRBV4-1 | CASSSRGQDNEQFF | TGCGCCAGCAGCTCCAGAGGACAGGACAATGAGCAGTTCTTC
TRBD1 | TRBJ1-1 | TRBV5-6 | CASRTGVTEAFF | TGTGCCAGCAGGACAGGGGTAACTGAAGCTTTCTTT
- | TRBJ1-3 | TRBV28 | CASTVGGGSGNTIYF | TGTGCCAGCACCGTGGGAGGGGGCTCTGGAAACACCATATATTTT
TRBD2 | TRBJ2-3 | TRBV5-1 | CASSLGLAGTYSTDTQYF | TGCGCCAGCAGCTTGGGACTAGCGGGAACCTATAGCACAGATACGCAGTATTTT